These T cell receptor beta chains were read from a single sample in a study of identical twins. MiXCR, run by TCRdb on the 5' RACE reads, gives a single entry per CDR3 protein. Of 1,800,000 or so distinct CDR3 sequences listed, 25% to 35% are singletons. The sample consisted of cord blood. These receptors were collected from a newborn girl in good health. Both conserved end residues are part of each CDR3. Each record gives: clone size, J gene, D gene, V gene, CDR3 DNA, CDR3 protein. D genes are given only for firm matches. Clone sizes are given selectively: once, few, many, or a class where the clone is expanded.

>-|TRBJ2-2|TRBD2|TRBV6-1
TGTGCCAGCAGTCGGGATCTAGCGGGAGGGCCAACCGGGGAGCTGTTTTTT
CASSRDLAGGPTGELFF
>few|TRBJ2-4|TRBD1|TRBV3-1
TGTGCCAGCAGCCGAACGGACAGGCCAAACATTCAGTACTTC
CASSRTDRPNIQYF
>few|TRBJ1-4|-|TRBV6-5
TGTGCCAGCAGTTACTCGTACAGGGCTAATGAAAAACTGTTTTTT
CASSYSYRANEKLFF
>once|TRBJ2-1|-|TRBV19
TGTGCCGGAGACTGTACTCGTCAAGAGACCCAGTTCTTC
CAGDCTRQETQFF
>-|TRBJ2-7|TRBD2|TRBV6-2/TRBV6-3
TGTGCCAGCAGTTACTCCTCTAGCGGGATTATTTCCTACGAGCAGTACTTC
CASSYSSSGIISYEQYF
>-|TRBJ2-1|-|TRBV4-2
TGTGCCAGCAGCCAAGATCGACTGTTGGACAATGAGCAGTTCTTC
CASSQDRLLDNEQFF
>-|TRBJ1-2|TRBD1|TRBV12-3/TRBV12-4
TGTGCCAGCAGTTGGGGACAGGGGCTCTACTATGGCTACACCTTC
CASSWGQGLYYGYTF
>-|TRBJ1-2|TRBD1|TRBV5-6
TGTGCCAGCAGCTCTCAAGACAGGGCCAAAAACTATGGCTACACCTTC
CASSSQDRAKNYGYTF
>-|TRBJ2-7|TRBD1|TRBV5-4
TGTGCCAGCAGATCAAACCAACAGGGGGTCGAGCAGTACTTC
CASRSNQQGVEQYF
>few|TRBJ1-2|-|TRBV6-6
TGTGCCAGCAGTTACCTCGCAACTAGCGTGGGGACCTATGGCTACACCTTC
CASSYLATSVGTYGYTF
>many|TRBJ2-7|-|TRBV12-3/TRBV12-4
TGTGCCAGCAGCCTAACTCCTCACGAGCAGTACTTC
CASSLTPHEQYF
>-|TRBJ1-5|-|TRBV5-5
TGTGCCAGCAGTCAGGTGCCTTATAGCAATCAGCCCCAGCATTTT
CASSQVPYSNQPQHF
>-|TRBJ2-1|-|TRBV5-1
TGCGCCAGCCAGACCGGGCCTGAGCAGTTCTTC
CASQTGPEQFF
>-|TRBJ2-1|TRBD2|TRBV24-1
TGTGCCACCAGTGCCCTAGACCTAGCGGGCCTAAGCCAGGATGAGCAGTTCTTC
CATSALDLAGLSQDEQFF
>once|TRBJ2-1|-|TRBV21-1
TGTGCCAGCAGCAAAAAAAGCCCCCTCGGATTCGAATCCTTATTAACCTACAATGAGCAGTTCTTC
CASSKKSPLGFESLLTYNEQFF
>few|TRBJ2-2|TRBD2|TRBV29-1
TGCAGCGTGTTCACGGGACTAATATCCGGGGAGCTGTTTTTT
CSVFTGLISGELFF
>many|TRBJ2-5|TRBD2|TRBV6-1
TGTGCCACCTCCTCTAGCGGTCAAGAGACCCAGTACTTC
CATSSSGQETQYF
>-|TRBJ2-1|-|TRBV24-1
TGTGCCACCAGTGATTTACAGGGATACAATGGGCAGTTCTTC
CATSDLQGYNGQFF
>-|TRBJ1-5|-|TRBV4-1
TGCGCCAGCAGCCAAGTAGGGGTCGATCAGCCCCAGCATTTT
CASSQVGVDQPQHF
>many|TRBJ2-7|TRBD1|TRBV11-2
TGTGCCAGCAGCTCAGGACAGGGAGACTACGAGCAGTACTTC
CASSSGQGDYEQYF
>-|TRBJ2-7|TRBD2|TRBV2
TGTGCCAGCAGAACTAGCGGGGTCACAAATGGGCAGTACTTC
CASRTSGVTNGQYF
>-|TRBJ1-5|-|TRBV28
TGTGCCAGCAGTCCAGCAGATCAGCCCCAGCATTTT
CASSPADQPQHF
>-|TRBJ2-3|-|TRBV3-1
TGTGCCAGCAGCCACCGGGGCACCAAAGTAACCGGGGATACGCAGTATTTT
CASSHRGTKVTGDTQYF
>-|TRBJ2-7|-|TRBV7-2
TGTGCCAGCAGCTTAGGTTTTAACGAGCAGTACTTC
CASSLGFNEQYF
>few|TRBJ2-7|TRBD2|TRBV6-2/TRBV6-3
TGTGCCAGCAGTTACCCCCCAGCGGGGGGACCCGAAGGAAACTACGAGCAGTACTTC
CASSYPPAGGPEGNYEQYF